A selection of T cell receptor beta chains follows, all from one sample in a study of beta chain features in type 1 diabetes. Some clones are missing from TCRdb's copy, which holds only in-frame ones; the method was immunoSEQ multiplex PCR. The sample yields approximately 170,000 clones, almost 8% seen once. Sequencing used central memory CD4+ T cells from blood. Receptor source: a man aged 18 to 30 with type 1 diabetes. CDR3s include the opening cysteine and the closing phenylalanine or tryptophan. The D gene is left open where the match is weak. Not all rows give a size; the values are once, few, many and, for expanded clones, a class.

j_call,v_call,clone_size,d_call,cdr3_nt,cdr3_aa
TRBJ2-7,TRBV4-3,NA,NA,TGCGCCAGCAGCCAAGATAATATACAGGGAGGGCAACGCGAGCAGTACTTC,CASSQDNIQGGQREQYF
TRBJ2-7,TRBV29-1,many,TRBD1,TGCAGCGCCGGACAGGGGGGACCCGAGCAGTACTTC,CSAGQGGPEQYF
TRBJ2-3,TRBV2,few,NA,TGTGCCAGCAAACAGACCCTAACAGATACGCAGTATTTT,CASKQTLTDTQYF
TRBJ2-7,TRBV11-2,many,NA,TGTGCCAGCACCATAGGGGTAGCCTACGAGCAGTACTTC,CASTIGVAYEQYF
TRBJ2-6,TRBV6-5,NA,NA,TGTGCCAGCAGCCCCCGTTACTCTGGGGCCAACGTCCTGACTTTC,CASSPRYSGANVLTF
TRBJ1-2,TRBV14,few,TRBD1,TGTGCCAGCAGCCAGTGGACAGGGGAAAGTGTTGGCTACACCTTC,CASSQWTGESVGYTF
TRBJ2-5,TRBV9,few,TRBD2,TGTGCCAGCAGCGTAGCCGGGCGGGGGGGAGTGACCCAGTACTTC,CASSVAGRGGVTQYF
TRBJ1-2,TRBV5-4,few,TRBD1,TGTGCCAGCAGCTCCGGGACAGGGGGCGGCTCGATCTCCGGCTACACCTTC,CASSSGTGGGSISGYTF
TRBJ2-1,TRBV29-1,NA,TRBD1,TGCAGCTCGTGGACAGGGGGCTACAATGAGCAGTTCTTC,CSSWTGGYNEQFF
TRBJ2-7,TRBV7-2,few,NA,TGTGCCAGCAGCTTAGAACAGGGTTCCTACGAGCAGTACTTC,CASSLEQGSYEQYF
TRBJ2-5,TRBV14,NA,TRBD2,TGTGCCAGCAGCCCACAAGGCGGGGGGCTCGCGGCCCAGTACTTC,CASSPQGGGLAAQYF
TRBJ2-3,TRBV29-1,NA,TRBD2,TGCAGCGTTGGAGCGGGAGGGCCAAGTGATACGCAGTATTTT,CSVGAGGPSDTQYF
TRBJ2-1,TRBV7-7,few,TRBD1,TGTGCCAGCCGTGGACAGGGGGATGAGCAGTTCTTC,CASRGQGDEQFF
TRBJ2-5,TRBV28,few,NA,TGTGCCAGCACCCCGGGGTGGGATGAGACCCAGTACTTC,CASTPGWDETQYF
TRBJ2-3,TRBV2,NA,NA,TGTGCCACGAGAGGCGTTGGAGGCCCAGATACGCAGTATTTT,CATRGVGGPDTQYF
TRBJ1-2,TRBV29-1,few,NA,TGCAGCGTTGAAGGAAGGGGAATTAACTATGGCTACACCTTC,CSVEGRGINYGYTF
TRBJ2-1,TRBV19,many,NA,TGTGCCAGTAGCTCTCGGTTTTCTAGCTTCGGGGACAATGAGCAGTTCTTC,CASSSRFSSFGDNEQFF
TRBJ2-2,TRBV11-2,few,TRBD2,TGTGCCAGCAGCCCACGGACTAGTTGGGCCGGGGAGCTGTTTTTT,CASSPRTSWAGELFF
TRBJ2-7,TRBV28,few,NA,TGTGCCAGCAGTTTACACGAGGGAGCGTACGAGCAGTACTTC,CASSLHEGAYEQYF
TRBJ2-7,TRBV18,few,TRBD1,TGTGCCAGCTCTGAGGCGGACAGGGGGACCGAGCAGTACTTC,CASSEADRGTEQYF
TRBJ2-1,TRBV7-2,NA,TRBD2,TGTGCCAGCAGCTTGGGCAGCGGGAGGGCTGAATCCAATGAGCAGTTCTTC,CASSLGSGRAESNEQFF
TRBJ2-5,TRBV5-4,many,NA,TGTGCCAGCAGCTTGGACAGGGAAGAGACCCAGTACTTC,CASSLDREETQYF
TRBJ2-1,TRBV18,few,TRBD2,TGTGCCAGCTCAATTGGACTAGCGGAGTACAATGAGCAGTTCTTC,CASSIGLAEYNEQFF